Listed below are T cell receptor beta chains from one sample, sequenced in a study of blood T cell repertoires in COVID-19. TCRdb's table, derived via immunoSEQ multiplex PCR, lists solely in-frame clones and lacks some. The repertoire holds approximately 340,000 clones, with more than 85% as singletons. Sequencing was carried out using PBMCs or T cells enriched from blood (not recorded which). These receptors were obtained from a woman between 40 and 50 years old who had been exposed to COVID-19. The CDR3 runs from the conserved cysteine through the conserved F or W. A D gene is named only where the DNA matches it firmly. Clone size is stated in some rows and not others, as once, few, many or a class when expanded.

d_gene	j_gene	abundance	v_gene	CDR3aa	CDR3nt
.	TRBJ1-1	once	TRBV18	CASSPGAGPLTEAFF	TGTGCCAGCTCACCAGGGGCAGGGCCCCTCACTGAAGCTTTCTTT
TRBD1	TRBJ2-7	.	TRBV6-5	CASSYSRDSSYEQYF	TGTGCCAGCAGTTACTCACGGGACAGTTCCTACGAGCAGTACTTC
.	TRBJ1-1	.	TRBV10-3	CAISVSVQNTEAFF	TGTGCCATCAGTGTATCGGTCCAGAACACTGAAGCTTTCTTT
TRBD1	TRBJ2-7	.	TRBV13	CASRWRGTGEYEQYF	TGTGCCAGCCGATGGAGAGGGACAGGGGAGTACGAGCAGTACTTC
.	TRBJ1-2	.	TRBV3-1/TRBV3-2	CASSQALGYTF	TGTGCCAGCAGCCAAGCACTTGGCTACACCTTC
.	TRBJ2-1	.	TRBV5-1	CASSLGRVNEQFF	TGCGCCAGCAGCTTGGGCAGGGTCAATGAGCAGTTCTTC
TRBD1	TRBJ1-5	.	TRBV25-1	CASSDGTGGQHF	TGTGCCAGCAGTGACGGGACAGGGGGCCAGCATTTT
TRBD2	TRBJ2-1	.	TRBV5-1	CASSPLAVGGYNEQFF	TGCGCCAGCAGCCCTCTAGCGGTTGGAGGGTACAATGAGCAGTTCTTC
.	TRBJ2-3	.	TRBV18	CASSPSPARTDTQYF	TGTGCCAGCTCCCCCAGCCCAGCGAGGACAGATACGCAGTATTTT
TRBD1	TRBJ2-5	.	TRBV12-3/TRBV12-4	CASRQTGEETQYF	TGTGCCAGCAGGCAGACAGGGGAGGAGACCCAGTACTTC
TRBD1	TRBJ1-1	.	TRBV3-1/TRBV3-2	CASSPRSGQGKTEAFF	TGTGCCAGCAGCCCACGGTCGGGACAGGGTAAAACTGAAGCTTTCTTT
.	TRBJ2-1	.	TRBV3-1/TRBV3-2	CASSQDGRSLNEQFF	TGTGCCAGCAGCCAAGACGGCAGGTCCCTCAATGAGCAGTTCTTC
.	TRBJ1-1	.	TRBV4-2	CASSQGRGTEAFF	TGTGCCAGCAGCCAGGGCAGGGGCACTGAAGCTTTCTTT
.	TRBJ1-2	.	TRBV7-9	CASSFPSRPSYGYTF	TGTGCCAGCAGCTTTCCCAGCAGGCCGAGTTATGGCTACACCTTC
TRBD2	TRBJ2-5	.	TRBV4-2	CASSQVVSRGGQETQYF	TGTGCCAGCAGCCAAGTGGTTAGCCGGGGGGGACAAGAGACCCAGTACTTC
.	TRBJ1-1	.	TRBV7-2	CASSPYGYPGAFF	TGTGCCAGCAGCCCCTATGGTTATCCAGGAGCTTTCTTT
TRBD2	TRBJ2-7	few	TRBV2	CASTEGSGMVCGEQYF	TGTGCCAGCACCGAAGGGAGCGGGATGGTCTGTGGCGAGCAGTACTTC
.	TRBJ2-5	.	TRBV18	CASVGGFGETQYF	TGTGCCTCCGTAGGGGGTTTCGGAGAGACCCAGTACTTC
TRBD2	TRBJ2-5	.	TRBV5-4	CASSGGGGADLIYF	TGTGCCAGCAGCGGAGGCGGGGGGGCCGATTTGATATACTTC
TRBD2	TRBJ2-5	.	TRBV4-1	CASSQEKVQREGQETQYF	TGCGCCAGCAGCCAAGAAAAAGTCCAGCGGGAGGGCCAAGAGACCCAGTACTTC
.	TRBJ2-2	.	TRBV19	CASSKTAGVLGNTGELFF	TGTGCCAGTAGTAAGACGGCAGGGGTTTTAGGAAACACCGGGGAGCTGTTTTTT
.	TRBJ2-1	.	TRBV6-5	CATRQYNEQFF	TGTGCCACCAGACAGTACAATGAGCAGTTCTTC
.	TRBJ2-2	.	TRBV5-1	CASSLGGSNTGELFF	TGCGCCAGCAGCTTGGGGGGCTCGAACACCGGGGAGCTGTTTTTT
TRBD1	TRBJ2-2	.	TRBV5-5	CASTLDRVRGELFF	TGTGCCAGCACCTTAGACAGGGTCCGGGGGGAGCTGTTTTTT
.	TRBJ1-1	.	TRBV5-6	CASYYRGARNTEAFF	TGTGCCAGCTACTATCGGGGGGCGCGAAACACTGAAGCTTTCTTT
.	TRBJ1-2	.	TRBV6-2/TRBV6-3	CASRPSLGAVYYGYTF	TGTGCCAGCAGACCTTCCTTGGGCGCCGTTTACTATGGCTACACCTTC
TRBD1	TRBJ1-6	.	TRBV6-5	CASSSTRDRGNSPLHF	TGTGCCAGCAGTTCTACTCGGGACAGGGGGAATTCACCCCTCCACTTT
.	TRBJ1-2	.	TRBV12-3/TRBV12-4	CASRTSHGYGYTF	TGTGCCAGCAGGACAAGTCATGGCTATGGCTACACCTTC
.	TRBJ1-2	.	TRBV15	CATSRVERDGYTF	TGTGCCACCAGCAGAGTTGAGCGGGATGGCTACACCTTC
TRBD1	TRBJ1-1	.	TRBV11-3	CASSFQGASEAFF	TGTGCCAGCAGCTTTCAGGGGGCCTCTGAAGCTTTCTTT
TRBD1	TRBJ1-2	.	TRBV19	CASSTLGTGQITYGYTF	TGTGCCAGTAGTACTCTCGGGACAGGGCAAATTACTTATGGCTACACCTTC
.	TRBJ1-6	.	TRBV6-5	CASSYSSGSPLHF	TGTGCCAGCAGTTACTCATCGGGTTCACCCCTCCACTTT
TRBD1	TRBJ1-2	.	TRBV2	CASSVEGAQGYTF	TGTGCCAGCAGTGTGGAGGGGGCGCAAGGCTACACCTTC
.	TRBJ1-1	.	TRBV6-5	CASSYSMNTEAFF	TGTGCCAGCAGTTACTCCATGAACACTGAAGCTTTCTTT
TRBD2	TRBJ2-3	few	TRBV3-1/TRBV3-2	CASSQGAGGADTQYF	TGTGCCAGCAGCCAAGGAGCGGGGGGGGCCGATACGCAGTATTTT
.	TRBJ2-7	.	TRBV27	CASTKANSYEQYF	TGTGCCAGCACGAAAGCCAACTCCTACGAGCAGTACTTC
TRBD1	TRBJ2-3	.	TRBV19	CASSQDRDTQYF	TGTGCCAGTAGCCAGGACAGGGATACGCAGTATTTT
.	TRBJ1-1	.	TRBV10-3	CAISESRPGVTEAFF	TGTGCCATCAGTGAGTCGAGACCTGGAGTCACTGAAGCTTTCTTT
TRBD2	TRBJ2-3	.	TRBV7-2	CASSLRAGGRADTQYF	TGTGCCAGCAGCTTACGAGCGGGAGGGAGGGCAGATACGCAGTATTTT
TRBD1	TRBJ1-2	.	TRBV15	CATSSIVQGAFGYTF	TGTGCCACCAGCAGCATTGTACAGGGGGCGTTTGGCTACACCTTC
TRBD1	TRBJ1-4	.	TRBV18	CASSLRLRGRGEKLFF	TGTGCCAGCTCACTAAGACTCAGGGGGCGAGGTGAAAAACTGTTTTTT
TRBD2	TRBJ2-7	.	TRBV24-1	CATSAQGSSGRNEQYF	TGTGCCACCAGTGCCCAGGGGTCTAGCGGGAGAAACGAGCAGTACTTC
TRBD2	TRBJ2-5	.	TRBV7-6	CASSPAGGMLRETQYF	TGTGCCAGCAGCCCTGCGGGGGGGATGCTCCGAGAGACCCAGTACTTC
.	TRBJ1-5	few	TRBV4-3	CASSQDPGPNSNQPQHF	TGCGCCAGCAGCCAAGATCCAGGGCCCAATAGCAATCAGCCCCAGCATTTT
.	TRBJ1-2	.	TRBV18	CASSPLGGSQQKSYTF	TGTGCCAGCTCACCCTTGGGAGGGTCTCAACAGAAAAGCTACACCTTC
.	TRBJ1-5	.	TRBV11-2	CASSLIGRRGSNQPQHF	TGTGCCAGCAGCTTGATCGGTCGGCGAGGGAGCAATCAGCCCCAGCATTTT
.	TRBJ1-1	.	TRBV7-8	CASRLGSAGRDTEAFF	TGTGCCAGCAGGTTGGGATCCGCAGGGAGGGACACTGAAGCTTTCTTT
.	TRBJ1-4	.	TRBV5-5	CASSLKQTNEKLFF	TGTGCCAGCAGCTTGAAACAGACTAATGAAAAACTGTTTTTT
.	TRBJ2-1	.	TRBV5-1	CASSLVVANNEQFF	TGCGCCAGCAGCTTGGTTGTAGCGAATAATGAGCAGTTCTTC
.	TRBJ2-2	few	TRBV3-1/TRBV3-2	CASRPPGSGRNTGELFF	TGTGCCAGCAGACCTCCTGGGTCGGGGAGGAACACCGGGGAGCTGTTTTTT
.	TRBJ1-2	.	TRBV27	CASSLKGTLVGGYTF	TGTGCCAGCAGTTTAAAGGGGACTCTAGTCGGGGGCTACACCTTC
.	TRBJ2-5	.	TRBV2	CASSANQETQYF	TGTGCCAGCAGCGCGAACCAAGAGACCCAGTACTTC
.	TRBJ1-1	.	TRBV30	CAWSVTTSEAFF	TGTGCCTGGAGTGTGACCACTAGTGAAGCTTTCTTT
TRBD2	TRBJ2-7	once	TRBV10-3	CATRELAQDEQYF	TGTGCCACGCGGGAGCTAGCGCAGGACGAGCAGTACTTC
.	TRBJ1-1	.	TRBV30	CAWKQGTLNTEAFF	TGTGCCTGGAAACAGGGAACCCTGAACACTGAAGCTTTCTTT
TRBD1	TRBJ1-2	.	TRBV18	CASSVGQGYGYTF	TGTGCCAGCTCAGTAGGACAGGGCTATGGCTACACCTTC
TRBD1	TRBJ1-1	.	TRBV3-1/TRBV3-2	CASSQAENIRTGEAFF	TGTGCCAGCAGCCAAGCTGAGAATATAAGGACAGGTGAAGCTTTCTTT
TRBD2	TRBJ2-1	.	TRBV7-8	CASSPRLAGGMSSYNEQFF	TGTGCCAGCAGCCCGCGACTAGCGGGGGGGATGAGCTCCTACAATGAGCAGTTCTTC
.	TRBJ1-1	.	TRBV7-9	CASSLAGAMNTEAFF	TGTGCCAGCAGCTTAGCGGGGGCCATGAACACTGAAGCTTTCTTT
.	TRBJ1-1	.	TRBV5-1	CASRGLTEAFF	TGCGCCAGCAGGGGGCTCACTGAAGCTTTCTTT